A single sample is the source of the 16 T cell receptor beta chains below, sequenced in a study of blood T cell repertoires in COVID-19. Generated by immunoSEQ multiplex PCR, the TCRdb table keeps only in-frame clones and is missing some. The sample includes 150,000 to 180,000 clones, roughly four fifths seen only once; the top ten take 1.5% to 2%. Sequencing was carried out using peripheral blood. These TCRs come from a man older than 75 with acute or convalescent COVID-19.

The chain combines TRBV30 with TRBJ2-7; 7 bases match TRBD1. V shed 5 bases and J 2 bases; nucleotides not matched to a gene: 6. From germline, CDR1 is GTSNPN and CDR2 SVGIG (reference sequence). The CDR3 is 13 residues long. The CDR3 loop is CAWVGQDTYEQYF. The CDR3 DNA sequence: TGTGCCTGGGTCGGACAGGACACCTACGAGCAGTACTTC.

This clone was seen only a few times. The chain carries TRBV7-5 and TRBJ1-4; no check of the table's D call, TRBD1, against the DNA was made. TRBV7-5 is reported as a pseudogene. The CDR3 extends over 15 amino acids. DNA of the CDR3: TGTGTCAGAAGCCCATGGACAGCAACTAATGAAAAACTGTTTTTT. The encoded protein is CVRSPWTATNEKLFF.

This clone showed up just a few times. V is TRBV30 and J is TRBJ2-1; D possibly corresponds to TRBD2 (7 bases). V lost 2 bases and J lost 8, with 22 bases in between. Germline V lookup: CDR1 GTSNPN, CDR2 SVGIG (reference sequence). This CDR3 spans 16 amino acids. CDR3 sequence reads: CAWSRRGLARGDEQFF. CDR3 coding DNA: TGTGCCTGGAGTAGGCGGGGGCTAGCAAGGGGCGATGAGCAGTTCTTC.

V usage is TRBV6-5 and J usage is TRBJ2-1; possibly TRBD2 for D (5 bases). The CDR3 totals 14 residues. Per germline, CDR1 MNHEY and CDR2 SVGAGI. V lost 0 bases and J 5 bases, leaving 8 bases between the germline ends. The CDR3 nucleotides are TGTGCCAGCAGTTACTCGCCGGGGAACAATGAGCAGTTCTTC. Residues: CASSYSPGNNEQFF.

This chain uses TRBV27 with TRBJ2-5; 8 bases agree with TRBD2. Germline V gene data show CDR1 as MNHEY and CDR2 as SMNVEV (reference sequence). The ends lost 7 bases at V and 3 bases at J; junction bases unmatched: 7. The CDR3 totals 14 residues. The CDR3 protein is CASMRGAQEETQYF. CDR3 DNA sequence: TGTGCCAGCATGCGGGGGGCACAGGAAGAGACCCAGTACTTC.

The V and J genes are TRBV7-9 and TRBJ1-1; D remains unclear. The CDR3 extends over 12 amino acids. Per germline, CDR1 SEHNR and CDR2 FQNEAQ (reference sequence). The V end was cut by 5 bases, the J end by 11 bases, with 15 bases between. CDR3 sequence reads: CASSPRERRAFF. The CDR3 DNA sequence: TGTGCCAGCAGCCCCCGGGAGCGGAGGGCTTTCTTT.

The chain recombines TRBV3-1 (or the pseudogene TRBV3-2) with TRBJ1-2; 7 positions agree with TRBD1. V shed 3 bases, J shed 8 bases, and the junction held 3 bases outside the gene matches. This CDR3 comprises 12 residues. CDR1 and CDR2 (germline): LGHDT, YNNKEL (reference sequence). Here the CDR3 reads CASSQPGGGYTF. The CDR3 nucleotides are TGTGCCAGCAGCCAGCCAGGGGGAGGCTACACCTTC.

This chain connects TRBV19 to TRBJ2-5; 8 nucleotides agree with TRBD1. Looked up from germline, CDR1 is LNHDA and CDR2 is SQIVND (reference sequence). V lost 5 bases, J lost 5 bases, and 10 bases stayed unmatched. This CDR3 contains 15 residues. The chain's CDR3 is CASSRGQGAWETQYF. For the CDR3, the DNA is TGTGCCAGTAGTCGGGGGCAGGGGGCGTGGGAGACCCAGTACTTC.

CDR3 residues: CAWIGQANSPLHF. CDR3 in DNA: TGTGCCTGGATAGGCCAGGCCAATTCACCCCTCCACTTT. This chain joins TRBV30 and TRBJ1-6, with D unresolved. The CDR3 has 13 amino acids. In germline, CDR1 is GTSNPN, CDR2 SVGIG (reference sequence). The V end lost 4 bases, the J end lost 7 bases, and 11 bases lay between the germline ends.

The chain links TRBV2 to TRBJ2-3; D gene unclear. CDR1 and CDR2 (germline): SNHLY, FYNNEI. CDR3 length: 15 amino acids. V lost 5 bases, J lost 1 base, and 13 bases lay in between. The CDR3 sequence is CASSYLPMGTDTQYF. CDR3 DNA: TGTGCCAGCAGTTACTTACCTATGGGCACAGATACGCAGTATTTT.

In its sample, this clone was seen once. This sequence joins TRBV4-1 and TRBJ1-4, with D uncertain. The germline gives CDR1 MGHRA, CDR2 YSYEKL. V lost 1 base and J lost 0, with 9 bases in between. The CDR3 extends over 16 amino acids. CDR3 loop: CASSQVATATNEKLFF. In nucleotides, the CDR3 is TGCGCCAGCAGCCAAGTCGCCACTGCAACTAATGAAAAACTGTTTTTT.

The chain carries TRBV28 and TRBJ1-5; D is possibly TRBD1 (5 bases). This CDR3 has 14 amino acids. From germline, CDR1 is MDHEN and CDR2 SYDVKM. Trimming cost V 2 bases and J 7 bases, with 12 bases left between them. CDR3 DNA: TGTGCCAGCAGTTTAGACAGATCGGACCAGCCCCAGCATTTT. Encoded protein: CASSLDRSDQPQHF.

J is TRBJ2-2 and V is TRBV15; perhaps TRBD1 as D (5 bases). V dropped 7 bases and J dropped 4 bases, with 16 bases sitting between them. Germline CDR1 LNHNV, CDR2 YYDKDF (reference sequence). The CDR3 has 15 amino acids. CDR3 amino acids: CATNPLAGRTGELFF. CDR3 nucleotides: TGTGCCACCAACCCACTCGCAGGGCGCACCGGGGAGCTGTTTTTT. Full variable domain (remainder filled in from reference TRBV15 and TRBJ2-2): DAMVIQNPRYQVTQFGKPVTLSCSQTLNHNVMYWYQQKSSQAPKLLFHYYDKDFNNEADTPDNFQSRRPNTSFCFLDIRSPGLGDTAMYLCATNPLAGRTGELFFGEGSRLTVL.

This rearrangement joins TRBV11-2 to TRBJ1-1; D possibly corresponds to TRBD1 (6 bases). Germline-derived CDR1 and CDR2 are SGHAT and FQNNGV. This CDR3 has 13 amino acids. V lost 7 bases and J lost 1, with 10 bases in between. CDR3 protein: CASTEQGNTEAFF. The CDR3 DNA reads as TGTGCCAGCACAGAACAGGGGAACACTGAAGCTTTCTTT. Combining the CDR3 with reference TRBV11-2 and TRBJ1-1 gives the whole variable domain EAGVAQSPRYKIIEKRQSVAFWCNPISGHATLYWYQQILGQGPKLLIQFQNNGVVDDSQLPKDRFSAERLKGVDSTLKIQPAKLEDSAVYLCASTEQGNTEAFFGQGTRLTVV.

The chain links TRBV5-1 to TRBJ2-7; TRBD1 matches 11 bases. Losses at the gene ends were 4 bases for V and 4 bases for J; bases not matched to a gene: 4. CDR3 length: 14 amino acids. Germline CDR1 is SGHRS and CDR2 is YFSETQ. The CDR3 region has the DNA TGCGCCAGCAGCCCCGGGGACAGGGGGTACGAGCAGTACTTC. This codes for CASSPGDRGYEQYF.

The chain joins TRBV15 to TRBJ2-5; 9 nucleotides agree with TRBD2. Germline V CDR1 and CDR2: LNHNV, YYDKDF (reference sequence). There are 13 residues in the CDR3. After removal of 11 bases from V and 1 base from J, the junction contained 5 bases not matched to a gene. The CDR3 DNA reads TGTGCCTCTAGCGGGACCCGCCAAGAGACCCAGTACTTC. Encoded protein: CASSGTRQETQYF.